This entry lists 30 T cell receptor beta chains sequenced from one sample in a study of T-cell reconstitution after alpha-beta-depleted transplantation in children. Preparation of the TCRbeta library used unique molecular identifiers. TCRdb fed the PCR reads into MiXCR, producing one record per CDR3 protein. In the table there are about 980,000 distinct CDR3 sequences, less than 30% of which are singletons. The sequences come from PBMCs, mostly from graft donor cells, collected 360 days after TCRalphabeta/CD19-depleted stem cell transplant. The receptors were gathered from a boy in the first two years of life who had a stem cell transplant for SCID, so the T cells may come from the graft donor.

The chain has TRBV28 and TRBJ2-5; D uncertain. Germline values: CDR1 MDHEN, CDR2 SYDVKM. The CDR3 is 13 residues long. Trimming took off 3 bases at V and 1 base at J, with 6 bases between the two ends. The CDR3 region is CASSLVFQETQYF. As DNA, the CDR3 is TGTGCCAGCAGTTTGGTTTTCCAAGAGACCCAGTACTTC.

This clonotype showed up just a few times. V and J are TRBV18 and TRBJ2-2, with unresolved D. The CDR3 length is 14 residues. Germline V gene lookup returns CDR1 KGHSH and CDR2 LQKENI. V was clipped by 6 bases and J by 1 base, with 9 bases between them. The CDR3 region is CASSPQRNTGELFF. The CDR3 bases are TGTGCCAGCTCCCCTCAAAGGAACACCGGGGAGCTGTTTTTT.

In this sample, this clonotype turned up a few times. The chain links TRBV11-1 to TRBJ2-5; D may be TRBD1 or TRBD2 (5 bases each). Germline CDR1 is SGHAT and CDR2 is FQDESV (reference sequence). The CDR3 sequence is 14 residues long. Trimming stripped 5 bases from V and 0 bases from J, with 10 bases between. CDR3 protein: CASSRGPYQETQYF. The CDR3 DNA is TGTGCCAGCAGCCGGGGACCGTACCAAGAGACCCAGTACTTC. The entire variable domain, with the rest obtained from reference TRBV11-1 and TRBJ2-5, is as follows: EAEVAQSPRYKITEKSQAVAFWCDPISGHATLYWYRQILGQGPELLVQFQDESVVDDSQLPKDRFSAERLKGVDSTLKIQPAELGDSAMYLCASSRGPYQETQYFGPGTRLLVL.

The chain carries TRBV18 and TRBJ2-7; 7 bases fit TRBD1. The CDR3 has 16 amino acids. Trimming took 3 bases from V and 6 from J; bases not matched to a gene: 14. Germline V gene sequence: CDR1 KGHSH, CDR2 LQKENI. Here the CDR3 reads CASSPIGQVRRTEQYF. The CDR3 nucleotides read TGTGCCAGCTCACCGATTGGACAGGTCAGGAGGACCGAGCAGTACTTC.

This chain uses TRBV5-1 with TRBJ2-1; D tentatively fits TRBD1 or TRBD2 (6 bases each). V was cut by 9 bases and J by 2 bases, with 18 bases left in between. Germline assignment: CDR1 SGHRS and CDR2 YFSETQ. There are 15 residues in the CDR3. This CDR3 is CATRRGYGPYNEQFF. In DNA, the CDR3 is TGCGCCACCCGGAGGGGGTACGGACCCTACAATGAGCAGTTCTTC.

The rearrangement uses TRBV28 and TRBJ2-5, with TRBD1 matching 8 bases. Unmatched junction bases numbered 8, after V lost 6 bases and J lost 2 bases. Germline-derived CDR1 and CDR2 are MDHEN and SYDVKM. The CDR3 loop spans 15 amino acids. CDR3 DNA: TGTGCCAGCAGCGAGCGGACAGGGCCTCAAGAGACCCAGTACTTC. Protein product: CASSERTGPQETQYF.

This chain joins TRBV27 and TRBJ2-5; D unresolved. From germline, CDR1 is MNHEY and CDR2 SMNVEV (reference sequence). Deletions cut 5 bases from V and 4 bases from J, with 17 bases between. CDR3 size: 15 residues. DNA of the CDR3: TGTGCCAGCAGTCCCCCAGGAAAAAGGGTAGAGACCCAGTACTTC. Translated, it gives CASSPPGKRVETQYF.

This clonotype was detected a few times. The chain has TRBV27 and TRBJ2-7; D unresolved. The CDR3 length is 15 residues. V lost 6 bases to trimming and J lost 5 bases, with 20 bases between them. CDR1 MNHEY and CDR2 SMNVEV come from the germline V gene (reference sequence). CDR3 amino acids: CASSPDVSAKNEQYF. CDR3 DNA: TGTGCCAGCAGCCCCGACGTCTCTGCTAAGAACGAGCAGTACTTC.

The chain recombines TRBV15 with TRBJ2-7; TRBD2 is a possible D gene (5 bases). This CDR3 has 14 residues. V was trimmed by 1 base and J by 0 bases, leaving 7 bases between them. The germline CDR1 and CDR2 sequences are LNHNV and YYDKDF (reference sequence). CDR3 sequence (DNA): TGTGCCACCAGCAGAGGAGGGAACTCCTACGAGCAGTACTTC. As protein: CATSRGGNSYEQYF. The full variable domain, with the rest looked up from reference TRBV15 and TRBJ2-7, is DAMVIQNPRYQVTQFGKPVTLSCSQTLNHNVMYWYQQKSSQAPKLLFHYYDKDFNNEADTPDNFQSRRPNTSFCFLDIRSPGLGDTAMYLCATSRGGNSYEQYFGPGTRLTVT.

This clonotype turned up a few times. The V call is TRBV20-1, the J call TRBJ1-1; a weak D match, TRBD1 (5 bases). This CDR3 comprises 13 residues. Germline assignment: CDR1 DFQATT and CDR2 SNEGSKA (reference sequence). The V gene lost 6 bases and the J gene lost 5 bases, with 16 bases spanning the gap. In DNA, the CDR3 is TGCAGTGCCCTGGGTCAGGGTGAGACTGAAGCTTTCTTT. It is translated as CSALGQGETEAFF.

The CDR3 sequence is CSAVVSANSPLHF. The CDR3 DNA reads as TGCAGTGCTGTGGTGTCGGCTAATTCACCCCTCCACTTT. The chain combines TRBV20-1 with TRBJ1-6; D is ambiguous. Germline loops: CDR1 DFQATT, CDR2 SNEGSKA (reference sequence). The CDR3 consists of 13 residues. V gave up 5 bases and J gave up 6 bases, with 11 bases separating them.

The rearrangement links TRBV9 to TRBJ2-1; the D gene is possibly TRBD1 (6 bases). Germline V gives CDR1 SGDLS, CDR2 YYNGEE. The CDR3 totals 14 residues. With 3 bases removed from V and 4 bases from J, the gap between germline ends came to 11 bases. The CDR3 reads CASSDPQGYNEQFF. The CDR3 DNA is TGTGCCAGCAGCGATCCACAGGGTTACAATGAGCAGTTCTTC.

In its sample, this clonotype was seen a few times. This chain links TRBV5-1 with TRBJ1-6; 9 nucleotides agree with TRBD1. The CDR3 is 17 residues long. Germline V gene sequence: CDR1 SGHRS, CDR2 YFSETQ. V shed 4 bases and J 4 bases; nucleotides not matched to a gene: 9. The CDR3 spells CASSLGTGSNYNSPLHF. In DNA form, the CDR3 reads TGCGCCAGCAGCCTAGGGACAGGGAGTAATTATAATTCACCCCTCCACTTT.

The rearrangement uses TRBV15 and TRBJ2-5; D is undetermined. The V gene's germline CDR1 is LNHNV and CDR2 YYDKDF (reference sequence). This CDR3 region has 16 residues. The V end lost 0 bases, the J end lost 3 bases, and 14 bases lay between the germline ends. The CDR3 sequence: CATSRDRWSPKETQYF. DNA for the CDR3: TGTGCCACCAGCAGAGATCGATGGAGCCCTAAAGAGACCCAGTACTTC. Together with reference TRBV15 and TRBJ2-5, the CDR3 gives the full variable domain: DAMVIQNPRYQVTQFGKPVTLSCSQTLNHNVMYWYQQKSSQAPKLLFHYYDKDFNNEADTPDNFQSRRPNTSFCFLDIRSPGLGDTAMYLCATSRDRWSPKETQYFGPGTRLLVL.

V gene TRBV6-1 combines with J gene TRBJ2-5; 8 bases line up with TRBD2. The CDR3 is 16 residues long. Germline-derived CDR1 and CDR2 are MNHNS and SASEGT. Trimming took 6 bases from V and 1 from J; bases not matched to a gene: 10. The CDR3 here is CASSSRRGAFQETQYF. In nucleotides, the CDR3 is TGTGCCAGCAGCTCACGGCGGGGGGCTTTCCAAGAGACCCAGTACTTC.

This clonotype was observed a few times. The J gene is TRBJ1-5, the V gene TRBV7-6; perhaps TRBD1 as D (5 bases). The CDR3 length is 15 residues. With 5 bases removed from V and 0 bases from J, the gap between germline ends came to 11 bases. Germline values: CDR1 SGHVS, CDR2 FNYEAQ. The CDR3 reads CASSPDIISNQPQHF. In DNA, the CDR3 is TGTGCCAGCAGCCCGGACATCATTAGCAATCAGCCCCAGCATTTT.

This clonotype has more than one count but fewer than ten. The chain couples TRBV4-3 to TRBJ2-1; TRBD1 is a possible D gene (5 bases). The length of the CDR3 is 15 residues. Trimming pared 0 bases from V and 10 bases from J, leaving 16 bases between. The germline V gene encodes CDR1 LGHNA and CDR2 YSLEER. In DNA form, the CDR3 reads TGCGCCAGCAGCCAAGATCGGAGCAGGGTAGAAGAGCAGTTCTTC. Translating gives CASSQDRSRVEEQFF.

The chain uses TRBV5-5 and TRBJ2-5; D call uncertain. The CDR3 is 16 residues long. CDR1 is SGHKS, CDR2 YYEKEE, per germline (reference sequence). V was cut by 1 base and J by 3 bases, with 16 bases left in between. CDR3 DNA: TGTGCCAGCAGCTTGCGCCCCACGGGTGGGGAAGAGACCCAGTACTTC. Translated: CASSLRPTGGEETQYF.

The V gene is TRBV12-3 or TRBV12-4, the J gene TRBJ1-6, with D possibly being TRBD1 (5 bases). The CDR3 spans 15 residues. Deletions cut 5 bases from V and 6 bases from J, with 14 bases between. The CDR3 DNA sequence: TGTGCCAGCAGTGATCGGGGCCACTTTAATTCACCCCTCCACTTT. Its translation is CASSDRGHFNSPLHF.

This clonotype showed up just a few times. V usage is TRBV6-5 and J usage is TRBJ1-2; D is possibly TRBD1 (6 bases). V gave up 9 bases and J gave up 7 bases, with 15 bases separating them. Germline V CDR1 and CDR2: MNHEY, SVGAGI. This CDR3 is 12 amino acids long. Here the CDR3 reads CASTKGGGGYTF. For the CDR3, the DNA is TGTGCCAGTACAAAGGGGGGGGGTGGCTACACCTTC.

The rearrangement links TRBV5-1 to TRBJ1-2; D uncertain. Trimming stripped 0 bases from V and 8 bases from J, with 14 bases between. CDR3 size: 14 residues. Germline CDR1 is SGHRS and CDR2 is YFSETQ. Written as DNA, the CDR3 is TGCGCCAGCAGCTTGGCCGGCGGTTTTAGAGGCTACACCTTC. Its protein is CASSLAGGFRGYTF.

J is TRBJ2-1 and V is TRBV6-2 or TRBV6-3; 7 bases map to TRBD2. Germline assignment: CDR1 MNHEY and CDR2 SVGEGT. The CDR3 has 17 residues. The junction had 10 bases not matched to a gene; V was cut back by 2 bases and J by 3 bases. The CDR3 region has the DNA TGTGCCAGCAGTTACGCAGGGCCGGGGGGTTACTACAATGAGCAGTTCTTC. Its translation is CASSYAGPGGYYNEQFF.

J is TRBJ1-6 and V is TRBV6-1; the D is unclear. The CDR3 extends over 15 amino acids. Germline V gene data show CDR1 as MNHNS and CDR2 as SASEGT. V gave up 4 bases and J gave up 0 bases, with 7 bases separating them. The DNA of the CDR3 is TGTGCCAGCAGTGGGGCAAACTCCTATAATTCACCCCTCCACTTT. Translation gives CASSGANSYNSPLHF.

This chain connects TRBV6-5 to TRBJ1-1, with a tentative D call TRBD1 (6 bases). V was clipped by 7 bases and J by 4 bases, with 16 bases between them. The CDR3 length is 14 residues. The germline gives CDR1 MNHEY, CDR2 SVGAGI. In nucleotides, the CDR3 is TGTGCCAGCAATTCCAGGGGAATTATCACTGAAGCTTTCTTT. It yields the protein CASNSRGIITEAFF.

The chain employs TRBV2 and TRBJ2-7; D ambiguous. Between the trimmed V and J ends, which lost 1 base and 0 bases, there was a span of 10 bases. Germline V CDR1 and CDR2: SNHLY, FYNNEI. The length of the CDR3 is 15 residues. The CDR3 DNA is TGTGCCAGCAGTGAAGGGACCTTCCTCTCCTACGAGCAGTACTTC. Translating it yields CASSEGTFLSYEQYF.

V is TRBV4-1 and J is TRBJ1-5, with no clear D. The ends were cut back, 0 bases at V and 11 bases at J, with 17 bases in the middle. The germline V gene has CDR1 MGHRA and CDR2 YSYEKL. This CDR3 spans 15 amino acids. The CDR3 reads CASSQDRAGLWSQHF. In DNA, the CDR3 is TGCGCCAGCAGCCAAGACCGGGCGGGCCTTTGGTCCCAGCATTTT.

This clonotype has only a few counts. The chain couples TRBV4-1 to TRBJ2-1, with TRBD2 matching 10 bases. The CDR3 is 15 amino acids. The V gene's germline CDR1 is MGHRA and CDR2 YSYEKL. After removal of 3 bases from V and 7 bases from J, the junction contained 6 bases not matched to a gene. The CDR3 nucleotides are TGCGCCAGCAGCCACCCCGGACTAGCGGAGAATGAGCAGTTCTTC. It translates to CASSHPGLAENEQFF.

The chain couples TRBV15 to TRBJ1-5, with TRBD1 matching over 7 bases. Germline V gene data show CDR1 as LNHNV and CDR2 as YYDKDF (reference sequence). The ends lost 0 bases at V and 2 bases at J; junction bases unmatched: 7. The CDR3 covers 17 residues. The DNA of the CDR3 is TGTGCCACCAGCAGAGATCGGCACAGGGGAGGCAATCAGCCCCAGCATTTT. Protein product: CATSRDRHRGGNQPQHF.

This chain links TRBV24-1 with TRBJ2-5, with 7 nucleotides matching TRBD2. Germline assignment: CDR1 KGHDR and CDR2 SFDVKD. CDR3 length: 12 amino acids. The trim removed 4 bases at V and 5 bases at J, leaving 0 bases unmatched. In nucleotides, the CDR3 is TGTGCCACCAGTGACGGGAGGGAGACCCAGTACTTC. Its protein is CATSDGRETQYF.

The rearrangement uses TRBV20-1 and TRBJ1-1; D gene unclear. In germline, CDR1 is DFQATT, CDR2 SNEGSKA (reference sequence). This CDR3 has 11 residues. CDR3 coding DNA: TGCCTACGACATTGGAACACTGAAGCTTTCTTT. Its protein product is CLRHWNTEAFF.